Described below is a single T cell receptor (beta chain) sequence and its context. Its specificity is not known. Data came from immunoSEQ multiplex PCR; TCRdb stores just in-frame clones and leaves some out. The sample has around 70,000 clones; 81% are singletons. This sample stems from a study of OX40 agonist ivuxolimab in advanced cancers. Study-wide findings and caveats: On average, CD8+ T cells showed a greater number of expanded clones than CD4+. Antigen targets of the expanded peripheral T cells went undetermined.

V lost 6 bases to trimming and J lost 4 bases, with 12 bases between them. The CDR3 has 13 residues. Per the germline V gene, CDR1 is ENHRY and CDR2 is SYGVKD. The input for sequencing was CD4+ or CD8+ T cells sorted from blood, taken in a trial of the OX40 agonist ivuxolimab. This TCR was recovered from an adult with an advanced solid tumor such as melanoma, head and neck, liver or kidney cancer. This sequence joins TRBV10-3 and TRBJ1-2; no clear D. The CDR3 loop is CAIRRDEIYGYTF. In DNA form, the CDR3 reads TGTGCCATCAGGAGGGATGAAATCTATGGCTACACCTTC.